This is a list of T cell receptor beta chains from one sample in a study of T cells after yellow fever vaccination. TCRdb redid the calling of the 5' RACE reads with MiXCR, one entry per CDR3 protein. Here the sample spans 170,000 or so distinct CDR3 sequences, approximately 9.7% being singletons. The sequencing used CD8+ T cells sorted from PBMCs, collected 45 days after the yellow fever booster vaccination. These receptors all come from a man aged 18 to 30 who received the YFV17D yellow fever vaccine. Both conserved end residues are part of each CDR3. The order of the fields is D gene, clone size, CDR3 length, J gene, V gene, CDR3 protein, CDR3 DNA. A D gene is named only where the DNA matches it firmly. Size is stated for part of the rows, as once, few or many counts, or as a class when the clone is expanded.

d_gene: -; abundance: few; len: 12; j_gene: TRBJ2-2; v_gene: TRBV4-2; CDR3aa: CAAGRGTGELFF; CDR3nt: TGTGCGGCGGGAAGGGGAACCGGGGAGCTGTTTTTT
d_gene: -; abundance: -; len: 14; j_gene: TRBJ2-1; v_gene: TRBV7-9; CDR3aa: CASSPTGLGNEQFF; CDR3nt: TGTGCCAGCAGCCCGACTGGGTTGGGGAATGAGCAGTTCTTC
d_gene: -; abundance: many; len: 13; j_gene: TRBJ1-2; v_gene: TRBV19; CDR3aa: CASSIGVNDGYTF; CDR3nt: TGTGCCAGTAGTATAGGAGTTAACGATGGCTACACCTTC
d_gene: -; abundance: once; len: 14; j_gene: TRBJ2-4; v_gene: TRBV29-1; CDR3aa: CSVEGRDTENIEYF; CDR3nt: TGCAGCGTTGAAGGTCGGGACACCGAAAACATTGAGTACTTC
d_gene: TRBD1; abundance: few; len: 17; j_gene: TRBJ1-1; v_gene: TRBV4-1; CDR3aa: CASSQEGQGAMNTEAFF; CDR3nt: TGCGCCAGCAGCCAAGAAGGGCAGGGGGCGATGAACACTGAAGCTTTCTTT
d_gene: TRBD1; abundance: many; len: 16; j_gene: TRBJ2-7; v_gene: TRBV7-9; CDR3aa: CASSLGQGGGSYEQYF; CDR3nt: TGTGCCAGCAGCTTAGGACAGGGCGGCGGGTCCTACGAGCAGTACTTC
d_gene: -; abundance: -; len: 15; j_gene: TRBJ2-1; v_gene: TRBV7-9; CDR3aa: CASSSIGQPYNEQFF; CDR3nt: TGTGCCAGCAGCTCTATTGGACAGCCTTACAATGAGCAGTTCTTC
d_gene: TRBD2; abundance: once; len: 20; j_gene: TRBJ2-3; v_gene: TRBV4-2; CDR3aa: CASSQPPLTAGGESTDTQYF; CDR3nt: TGTGCCAGCAGCCAACCCCCTCTAACGGCGGGGGGGGAGAGCACAGATACGCAGTATTTT
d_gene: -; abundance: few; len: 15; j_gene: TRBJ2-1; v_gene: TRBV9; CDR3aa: CASSVVVGTHNEQFF; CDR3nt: TGTGCCAGCAGCGTAGTGGTAGGTACTCACAATGAGCAGTTCTTC
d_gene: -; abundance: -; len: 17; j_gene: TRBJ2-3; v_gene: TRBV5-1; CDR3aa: CASSLEVFRASADTQYF; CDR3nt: TGCGCCAGCAGCCTAGAGGTCTTTCGGGCCTCAGCAGATACGCAGTATTTT
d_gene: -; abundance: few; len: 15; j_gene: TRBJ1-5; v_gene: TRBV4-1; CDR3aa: CASSQGVGRGQPQHF; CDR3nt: TGCGCCAGCAGCCAAGGGGTAGGCCGAGGGCAGCCCCAGCATTTT
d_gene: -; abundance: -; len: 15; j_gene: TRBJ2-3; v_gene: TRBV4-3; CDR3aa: CASSQELPNSDTQYF; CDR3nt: TGCGCCAGCAGCCAAGAGCTGCCAAATTCAGATACGCAGTATTTT
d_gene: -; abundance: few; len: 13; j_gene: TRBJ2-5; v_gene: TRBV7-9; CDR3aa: CASSLALVETQYF; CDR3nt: TGTGCCAGCAGCTTAGCGCTCGTGGAGACCCAGTACTTC
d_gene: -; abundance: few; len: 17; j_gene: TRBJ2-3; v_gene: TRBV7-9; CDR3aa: CASSLTRGRQDRDTQYF; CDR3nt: TGTGCCAGCAGCCTAACGCGGGGGCGGCAGGACAGAGATACGCAGTATTTT
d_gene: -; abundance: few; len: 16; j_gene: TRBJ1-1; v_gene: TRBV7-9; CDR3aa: CASSLGEGPPGTEAFF; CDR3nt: TGTGCCAGCAGCTTAGGGGAGGGTCCCCCGGGGACTGAAGCTTTCTTT
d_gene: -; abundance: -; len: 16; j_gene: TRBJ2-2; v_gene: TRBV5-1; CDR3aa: CASSFTRTANTGELFF; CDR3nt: TGCGCCAGCAGCTTTACGAGGACGGCGAACACCGGGGAGCTGTTTTTT
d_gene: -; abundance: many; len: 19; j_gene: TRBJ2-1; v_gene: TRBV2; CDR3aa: CASSEAPLFLVGGWNEQFF; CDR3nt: TGTGCCAGCAGTGAAGCGCCGCTTTTCCTAGTGGGGGGCTGGAATGAGCAGTTCTTC
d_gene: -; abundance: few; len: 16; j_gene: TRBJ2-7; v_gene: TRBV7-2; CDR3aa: CASSLVSYSPPGEQYF; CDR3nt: TGTGCCAGCAGCTTAGTTTCTTACAGTCCCCCGGGAGAGCAGTACTTC
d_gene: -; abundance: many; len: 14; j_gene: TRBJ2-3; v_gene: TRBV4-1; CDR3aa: CASSQVGGSDTQYF; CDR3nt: TGCGCCAGCAGCCAAGTAGGAGGGTCAGATACGCAGTATTTT
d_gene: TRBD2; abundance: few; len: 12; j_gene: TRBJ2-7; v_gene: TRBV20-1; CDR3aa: CSARIAGVPQYF; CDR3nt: TGCAGTGCTAGGATAGCGGGGGTTCCACAGTACTTC
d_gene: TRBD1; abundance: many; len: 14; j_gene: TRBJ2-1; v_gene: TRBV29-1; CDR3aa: CSVDRGRDLSVQFF; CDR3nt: TGCAGCGTGGACAGGGGTCGGGATTTGTCCGTGCAGTTCTTC
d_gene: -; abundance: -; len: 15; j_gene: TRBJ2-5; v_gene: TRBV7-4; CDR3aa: CASSGRLEGLETQYF; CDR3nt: TGTGCCAGCAGCGGAAGACTAGAAGGGCTAGAGACCCAGTACTTC
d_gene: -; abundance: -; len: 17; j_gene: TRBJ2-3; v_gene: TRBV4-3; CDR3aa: CASSQSSAGARTDTQYF; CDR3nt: TGCGCCAGCAGCCAGAGTTCGGCGGGGGCACGCACAGATACGCAGTATTTT
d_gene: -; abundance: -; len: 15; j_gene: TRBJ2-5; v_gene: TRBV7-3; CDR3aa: CASSLGPIATETQYF; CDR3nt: TGTGCCAGCAGCTTGGGGCCTATTGCTACGGAGACCCAGTACTTC
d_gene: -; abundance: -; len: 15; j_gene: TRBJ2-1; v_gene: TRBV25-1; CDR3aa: CASSEGGSSYNEQFF; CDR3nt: TGTGCCAGCAGTGAAGGGGGTAGCTCCTACAATGAGCAGTTCTTC
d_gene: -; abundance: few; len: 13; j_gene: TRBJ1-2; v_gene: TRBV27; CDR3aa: CASSNRGAYGYTF; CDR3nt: TGTGCCAGCAGTAACCGGGGGGCCTATGGCTACACCTTC
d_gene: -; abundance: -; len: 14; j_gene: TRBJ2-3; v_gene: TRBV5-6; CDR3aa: CASSLSLITDTQYF; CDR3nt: TGTGCCAGCAGCTTGTCTCTGATCACAGATACGCAGTATTTT
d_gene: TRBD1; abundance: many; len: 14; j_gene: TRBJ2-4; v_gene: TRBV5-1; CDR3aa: CASSLPTGDHIQYF; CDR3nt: TGCGCCAGCAGCTTGCCGACAGGGGATCACATTCAGTACTTC
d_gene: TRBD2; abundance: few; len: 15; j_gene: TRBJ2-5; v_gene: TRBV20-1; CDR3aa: CSARASGGEQETQYF; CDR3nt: TGCAGTGCTAGAGCGAGCGGGGGGGAACAAGAGACCCAGTACTTC
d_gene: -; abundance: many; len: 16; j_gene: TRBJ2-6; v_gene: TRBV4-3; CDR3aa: CASSQVRETGANVLTF; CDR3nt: TGCGCCAGCAGCCAAGTGAGGGAAACAGGGGCCAACGTCCTGACTTTC
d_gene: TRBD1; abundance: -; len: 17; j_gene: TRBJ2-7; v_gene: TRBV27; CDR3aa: CASSFLFRPGGHGEQYF; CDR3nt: TGTGCCAGCAGTTTTCTGTTCCGGCCAGGGGGTCACGGCGAGCAGTACTTC
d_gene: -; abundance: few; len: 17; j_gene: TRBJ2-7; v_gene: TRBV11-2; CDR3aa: CASSLRLRRDTPYEQYF; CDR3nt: TGTGCCAGCAGCTTAAGGCTTCGGCGAGACACTCCCTACGAGCAGTACTTC
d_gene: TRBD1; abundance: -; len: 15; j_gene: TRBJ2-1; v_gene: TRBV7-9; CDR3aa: CASSFEDRGLHEQFF; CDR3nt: TGTGCCAGCAGCTTCGAAGACAGGGGGCTTCATGAGCAGTTCTTC
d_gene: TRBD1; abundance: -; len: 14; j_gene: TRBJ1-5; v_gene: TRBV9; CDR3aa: CASSAGQGNQPQHF; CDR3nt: TGTGCCAGCAGCGCGGGACAGGGGAATCAGCCCCAGCATTTT
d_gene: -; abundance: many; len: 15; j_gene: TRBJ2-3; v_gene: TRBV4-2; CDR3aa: CASSQDPGLRDTQYF; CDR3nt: TGTGCCAGCAGCCAAGATCCCGGGTTGCGAGATACGCAGTATTTT
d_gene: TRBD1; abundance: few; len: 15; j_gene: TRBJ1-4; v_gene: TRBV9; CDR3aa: CASSAVTGLGEKLFF; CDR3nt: TGTGCCAGCAGCGCCGTGACAGGGTTAGGGGAAAAACTGTTTTTT
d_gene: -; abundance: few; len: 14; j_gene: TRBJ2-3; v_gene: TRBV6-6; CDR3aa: CASREAHGTDTQYF; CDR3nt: TGTGCCAGCAGGGAGGCTCACGGCACAGATACGCAGTATTTT
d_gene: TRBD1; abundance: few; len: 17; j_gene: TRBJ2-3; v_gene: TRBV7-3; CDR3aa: CASSLTGVMRLTDTQYF; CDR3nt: TGTGCCAGCAGCCTCACAGGGGTCATGCGACTCACAGATACGCAGTATTTT
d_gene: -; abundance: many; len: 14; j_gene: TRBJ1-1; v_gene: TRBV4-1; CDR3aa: CASSPGRENTEAFF; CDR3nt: TGCGCCAGCAGCCCTGGCAGGGAGAACACTGAAGCTTTCTTT
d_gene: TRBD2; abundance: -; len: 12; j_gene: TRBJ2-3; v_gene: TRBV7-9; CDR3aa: CASRLAGDTQYF; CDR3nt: TGTGCCAGCAGGCTAGCGGGGGATACGCAGTATTTT
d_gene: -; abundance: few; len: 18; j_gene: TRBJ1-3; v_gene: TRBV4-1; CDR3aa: CASSQDGLPQSSGNTIYF; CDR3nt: TGCGCCAGCAGCCAAGACGGACTCCCACAGAGCTCTGGAAACACCATATATTTT
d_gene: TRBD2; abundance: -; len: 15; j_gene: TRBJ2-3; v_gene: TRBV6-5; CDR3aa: CASSSHGLAGVTQYF; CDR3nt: TGTGCCAGCAGCTCACACGGACTAGCGGGGGTTACGCAGTATTTT
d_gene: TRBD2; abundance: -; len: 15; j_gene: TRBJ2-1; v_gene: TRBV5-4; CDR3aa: CASRFSGGAYNEQFF; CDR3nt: TGTGCCAGCAGGTTCAGCGGGGGCGCCTACAATGAGCAGTTCTTC
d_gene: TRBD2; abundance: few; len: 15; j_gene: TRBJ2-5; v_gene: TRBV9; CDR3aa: CASSVAAGGPVTQYF; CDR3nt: TGTGCCAGCAGCGTAGCAGCGGGGGGGCCCGTGACCCAGTACTTC
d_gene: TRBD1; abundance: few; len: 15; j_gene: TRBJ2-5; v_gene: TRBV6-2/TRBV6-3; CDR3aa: CASSYSRDRQETQYF; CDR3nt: TGTGCCAGCAGTTACTCCCGGGACAGACAAGAGACCCAGTACTTC
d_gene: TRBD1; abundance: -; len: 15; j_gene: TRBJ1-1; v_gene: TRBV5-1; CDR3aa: CASSSGTGGETEAFF; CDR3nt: TGCGCCAGCAGCTCTGGGACAGGGGGAGAAACTGAAGCTTTCTTT
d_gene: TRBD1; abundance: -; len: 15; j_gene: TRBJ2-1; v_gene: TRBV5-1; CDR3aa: CATQQGISSYNEQFF; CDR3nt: TGCGCCACCCAACAGGGGATCAGCTCCTACAATGAGCAGTTCTTC
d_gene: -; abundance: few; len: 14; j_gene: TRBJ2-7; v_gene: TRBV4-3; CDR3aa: CASSQEIGDYEQYF; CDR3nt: TGCGCCAGCAGCCAAGAAATAGGGGACTACGAGCAGTACTTC
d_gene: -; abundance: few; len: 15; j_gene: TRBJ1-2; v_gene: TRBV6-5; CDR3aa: CASSYSPGTNYGYTF; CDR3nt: TGTGCCAGCAGTTACTCGCCAGGGACGAACTATGGCTACACCTTC